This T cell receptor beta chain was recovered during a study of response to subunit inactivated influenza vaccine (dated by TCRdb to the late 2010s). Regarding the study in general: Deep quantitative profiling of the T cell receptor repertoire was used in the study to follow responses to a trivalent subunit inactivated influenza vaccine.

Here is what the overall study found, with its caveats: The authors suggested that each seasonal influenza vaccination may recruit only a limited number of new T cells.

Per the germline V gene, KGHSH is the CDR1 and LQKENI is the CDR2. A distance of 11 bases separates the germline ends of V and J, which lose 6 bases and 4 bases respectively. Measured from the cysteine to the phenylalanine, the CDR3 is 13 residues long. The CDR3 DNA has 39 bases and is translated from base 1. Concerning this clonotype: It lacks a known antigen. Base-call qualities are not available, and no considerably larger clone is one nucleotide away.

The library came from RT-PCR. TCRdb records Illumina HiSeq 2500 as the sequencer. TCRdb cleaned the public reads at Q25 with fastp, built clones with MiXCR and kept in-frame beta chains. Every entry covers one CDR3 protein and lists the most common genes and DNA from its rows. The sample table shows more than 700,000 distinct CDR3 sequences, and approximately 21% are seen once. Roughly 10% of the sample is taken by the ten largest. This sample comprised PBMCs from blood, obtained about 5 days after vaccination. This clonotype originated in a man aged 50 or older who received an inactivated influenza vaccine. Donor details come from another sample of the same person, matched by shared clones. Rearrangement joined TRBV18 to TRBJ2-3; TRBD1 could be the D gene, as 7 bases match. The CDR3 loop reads CASSIRGADTQYF. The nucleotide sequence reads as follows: TGTGCCAGCTCTATCAGGGGGGCAGATACGCAGTATTTT.